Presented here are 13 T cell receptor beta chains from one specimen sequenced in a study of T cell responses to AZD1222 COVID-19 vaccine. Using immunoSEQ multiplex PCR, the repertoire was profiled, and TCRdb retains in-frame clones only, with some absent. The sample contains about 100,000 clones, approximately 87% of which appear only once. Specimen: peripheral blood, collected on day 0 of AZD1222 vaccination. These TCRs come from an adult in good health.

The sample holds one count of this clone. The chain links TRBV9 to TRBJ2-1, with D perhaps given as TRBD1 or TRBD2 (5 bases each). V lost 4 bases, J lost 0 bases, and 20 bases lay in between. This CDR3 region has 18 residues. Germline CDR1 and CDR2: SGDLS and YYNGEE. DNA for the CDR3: TGTGCCAGCAGCCTCGGGACGGTGGATACATACTCCTACAATGAGCAGTTCTTC. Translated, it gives CASSLGTVDTYSYNEQFF.

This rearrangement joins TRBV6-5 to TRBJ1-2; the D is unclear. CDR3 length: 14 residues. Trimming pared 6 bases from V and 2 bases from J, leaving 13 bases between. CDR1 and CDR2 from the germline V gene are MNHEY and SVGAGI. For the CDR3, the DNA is TGTGCCAGCAGGAATAACCACAACAACTATGGCTACACCTTC. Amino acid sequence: CASRNNHNNYGYTF.

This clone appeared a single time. Here the CDR3 reads CSVDWGLETQYF. In DNA form, the CDR3 reads TGCAGCGTTGATTGGGGTCTCGAGACCCAGTACTTC. The chain combines TRBV29-1 with TRBJ2-5, with D uncertain. With 3 bases removed from V and 5 bases from J, the gap between germline ends came to 10 bases. The germline CDR1 and CDR2 sequences are SQVTM and ANQGSEA. The CDR3 sequence is 12 residues long.

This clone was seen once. The DNA of the CDR3 is TGTGCCAGCAGTAGTGGGACAGGGAACTATGGCTACACCTTC. It encodes CASSSGTGNYGYTF. The chain links TRBV2 to TRBJ1-2, with 9 bases identical to TRBD1. Per the germline V gene, CDR1 is SNHLY and CDR2 is FYNNEI. Trimming took 5 bases from V and 2 from J; bases not matched to a gene: 3. This CDR3 has 14 residues.

CDR3 DNA: TGTGCCAGCAGCTTAGGGGGGGAGCTCTATGGCTACACCTTC. Amino acids: CASSLGGELYGYTF. The rearrangement joins TRBV9 to TRBJ1-2; a weak D match, TRBD1 (6 bases). The germline V gene encodes CDR1 SGDLS and CDR2 YYNGEE. V was trimmed by 4 bases and J by 4 bases, leaving 14 bases between them. The CDR3 sequence is 14 residues long.

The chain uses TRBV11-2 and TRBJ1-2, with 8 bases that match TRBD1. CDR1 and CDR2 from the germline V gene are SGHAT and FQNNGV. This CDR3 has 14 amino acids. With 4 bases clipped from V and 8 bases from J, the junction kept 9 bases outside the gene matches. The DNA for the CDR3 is TGTGCCAGCAGCTGGGGGACAGGAAACGGGGGCTACACCTTC. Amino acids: CASSWGTGNGGYTF.

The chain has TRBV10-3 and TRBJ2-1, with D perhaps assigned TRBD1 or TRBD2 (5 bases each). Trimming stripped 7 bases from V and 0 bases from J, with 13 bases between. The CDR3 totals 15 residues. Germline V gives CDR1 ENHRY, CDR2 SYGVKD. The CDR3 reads CAITPGPSSYNEQFF. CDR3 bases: TGTGCCATCACCCCGGGGCCGAGCTCCTACAATGAGCAGTTCTTC.

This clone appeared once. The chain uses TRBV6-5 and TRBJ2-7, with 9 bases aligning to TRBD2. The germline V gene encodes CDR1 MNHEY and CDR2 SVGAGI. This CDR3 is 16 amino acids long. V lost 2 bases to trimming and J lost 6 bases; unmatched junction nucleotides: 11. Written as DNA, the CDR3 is TGTGCCAGCAGTTACGGTCTAGCGGGGACTTTTAGCGAGCAGTACTTC. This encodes CASSYGLAGTFSEQYF.

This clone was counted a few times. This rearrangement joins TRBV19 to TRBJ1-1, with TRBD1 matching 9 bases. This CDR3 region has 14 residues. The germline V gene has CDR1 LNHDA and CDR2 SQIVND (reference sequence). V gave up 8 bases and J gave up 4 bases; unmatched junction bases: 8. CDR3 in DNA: TGTGCCAGTTCACAGGGGGCTGGGGTCACTGAAGCTTTCTTT. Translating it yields CASSQGAGVTEAFF.

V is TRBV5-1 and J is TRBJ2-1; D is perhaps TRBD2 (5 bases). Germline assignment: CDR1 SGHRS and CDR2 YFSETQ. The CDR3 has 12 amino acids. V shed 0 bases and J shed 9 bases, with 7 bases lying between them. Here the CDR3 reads CASSLEAGEQFF. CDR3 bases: TGCGCCAGCAGCTTGGAGGCGGGTGAGCAGTTCTTC.

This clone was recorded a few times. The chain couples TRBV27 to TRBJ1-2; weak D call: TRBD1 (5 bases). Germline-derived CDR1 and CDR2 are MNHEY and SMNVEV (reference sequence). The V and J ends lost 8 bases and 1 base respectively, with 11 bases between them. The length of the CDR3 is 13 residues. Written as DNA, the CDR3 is TGTGCCAGCTCCGGGACGGGTAACTATGGCTACACCTTC. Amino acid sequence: CASSGTGNYGYTF.

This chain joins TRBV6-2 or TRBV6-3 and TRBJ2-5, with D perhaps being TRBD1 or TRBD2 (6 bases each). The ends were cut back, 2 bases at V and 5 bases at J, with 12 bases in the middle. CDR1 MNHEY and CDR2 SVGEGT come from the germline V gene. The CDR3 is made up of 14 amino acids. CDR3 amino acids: CASSYGGPGETQYF. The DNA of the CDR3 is TGTGCCAGCAGTTACGGGGGGCCCGGGGAGACCCAGTACTTC.

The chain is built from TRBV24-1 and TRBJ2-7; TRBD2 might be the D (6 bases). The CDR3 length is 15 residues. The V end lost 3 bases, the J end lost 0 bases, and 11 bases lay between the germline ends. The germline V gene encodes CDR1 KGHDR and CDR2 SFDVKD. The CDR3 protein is CATSDLGDSSYEQYF. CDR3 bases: TGTGCCACCAGTGATCTAGGGGACTCCTCCTACGAGCAGTACTTC.